Detailed here is one T cell receptor beta chain. The target antigen is unknown. This entry is derived from a study of vaccination effects on CD4 cells after COVID-19. Findings and caveats of the study: Only 1 of 255 vaccine-induced clones from healthy vaccinees cross-reacted with common cold coronaviruses.

CDR1 SGHRS and CDR2 YFSETQ come from the germline V gene. V lost 3 bases, J lost 1 base, and 3 bases stayed unmatched. This CDR3 region has 14 residues. ViraFEST assay sequencing came after antigen-specific CD4+ T cells were expanded with viral peptide pools. Cells that had been cultured for about 10 days were the source of isolated CD4+ T cells. Every participant took two doses of the BNT162b2 or mRNA-1273 vaccine. Nucleocapsid antibodies were negative in the vaccine recipients, who had never had SARS-CoV-2 infection. Culturing of 2 million to 2.5 million PBMC per well took place with roughly 10 IU/ml IL-2 and about 9.3 ug/ml peptides. Both day 3 and day 7 saw half the medium replaced with IL-2 medium. Only in-frame clones appear in the TCRdb table, and some are missing; sequencing was by immunoSEQ multiplex PCR. This repertoire shows under 20,000 clones, 55% to 75% found once; its top ten account for over 8.5%.

The sequence came from a human donor who received a COVID-19 vaccine. Material: CD4+ T cells from PBMCs cultured with SARS-CoV-2 spike peptides, obtained after COVID-19 vaccination. This chain uses TRBV5-1 with TRBJ2-5; 7 bases are shared with TRBD1. Here the CDR3 DNA reads TGCGCCAGCAGCTGGGGACAGTTCCAAGAGACCCAGTACTTC. This sequence encodes CASSWGQFQETQYF.